The rows below give T cell receptor beta chains drawn from one sample of a study. MiXCR, applied by TCRdb to the 5' RACE reads, yields one record per CDR3 protein. The sample holds under 45,000 distinct CDR3 sequences, 20% to 25% seen once. Sample: Tregs sorted from blood. All receptors come from a female donor with breast cancer. CDR3s include the opening cysteine and the closing phenylalanine or tryptophan. A D gene is named only where the DNA matches it firmly. The size of a clone is reported for some rows only, either as once, few or many, or as a class for expanded clones.

J,D,V,size,DNA,CDR3
TRBJ1-2,NA,TRBV27,many,TGTGCCAGCAGTAAGACAGGTTTACATGGCTACACCTTC,CASSKTGLHGYTF
TRBJ1-1,NA,TRBV5-1,NA,TGCGCCAGCAGCTTGGGGACTTTCTACACTGAAGCTTTCTTT,CASSLGTFYTEAFF
TRBJ2-3,NA,TRBV7-9,many,TGTGCCAGCAGCTTCTGGTTCGGGGGCACAGATACGCAGTATTTT,CASSFWFGGTDTQYF
TRBJ2-3,TRBD2,TRBV6-5,NA,TGTGCCAGCAGTCCCTTCCGCGGGAGTCCCACAGATACGCAGTATTTT,CASSPFRGSPTDTQYF
TRBJ2-1,NA,TRBV5-6,many,TGTGCCAGCAGCTCGTGGGGACTTTCCAATGAGCAGTTCTTC,CASSSWGLSNEQFF
TRBJ1-5,TRBD1,TRBV20-1,NA,TGCAGTGCTAGGAGCGGGACAGTCCTTAGCAATCAGCCCCAGCATTTT,CSARSGTVLSNQPQHF
TRBJ2-1,NA,TRBV5-1,NA,TGCGCCAGCACCCCCCGGGCGCCCTCCCCTGAGCAGTTCTTC,CASTPRAPSPEQFF
TRBJ1-5,NA,TRBV5-1,NA,TGCGCCAGCAGCTTGGCGCCCGGGCAGCCCCAGCATTTT,CASSLAPGQPQHF
TRBJ2-7,NA,TRBV6-1,NA,TGTGCCAGCAGGGCCGCCTTCTACGAGCAGTACTTC,CASRAAFYEQYF
TRBJ1-4,NA,TRBV5-6,many,TGTGCCAGCAGCTCGGGAACAGAGGAAGGGAGTGAAAAACTGTTTTTT,CASSSGTEEGSEKLFF
TRBJ2-2,NA,TRBV7-3,few,TGTGCCAGCAGTCCCAGCTGGGGAGGCGGTACCGGGGAGCTGTTTTTT,CASSPSWGGGTGELFF
TRBJ1-2,NA,TRBV11-1,few,TGTGCCAGCAGCTTCACCGGGACACCCAACTATGGCTACACCTTC,CASSFTGTPNYGYTF
TRBJ1-1,TRBD1,TRBV6-1,many,TGTGCCAGCAGTCCCCGGTATCGACAGGGTCAGATTGAAGCTTTCTTT,CASSPRYRQGQIEAFF
TRBJ2-3,NA,TRBV7-2,many,TGTGCCAGCAGCTTAACAGTGTCGCGGGGCACAGATACGCAGTATTTT,CASSLTVSRGTDTQYF
TRBJ2-1,NA,TRBV12-3/TRBV12-4,many,TGTGCCAGCAGTTTTGGGTGGGACTCTTACAATGAGCAGTTCTTC,CASSFGWDSYNEQFF
TRBJ2-1,NA,TRBV5-1,many,TGCGCCAGCAGACGTATCCCCCGAAATGATAACTACAATGAGCAGTTCTTC,CASRRIPRNDNYNEQFF
TRBJ2-5,NA,TRBV25-1,NA,TGTGCCAGCAAGGGGGGCCTTGAGGCCCAGTACTTC,CASKGGLEAQYF
TRBJ2-3,NA,TRBV9,few,TGTGCCAGCAGCGTAGCTGGCGGAGGAGGAACAGATACGCAGTATTTT,CASSVAGGGGTDTQYF
TRBJ2-7,TRBD2,TRBV7-3,many,TGTGCCAGCAGCTTGTATGCGGGAGCAGGCTACGAGCAGTACTTC,CASSLYAGAGYEQYF
TRBJ1-1,NA,TRBV10-3,once,TGTGCCATCAGTGGGCGGGACACGGCGGATTCTGAAGCTTTCTTT,CAISGRDTADSEAFF
TRBJ2-7,TRBD2,TRBV4-2,many,TGTGCCAGCAGGGGGGGGAATTCAGAGCAGTACTTC,CASRGGNSEQYF
TRBJ2-1,NA,TRBV28,few,TGTGCCAGCAGTTTGGTCGGACATGAGCAGTTCTTC,CASSLVGHEQFF
TRBJ2-1,NA,TRBV6-4,NA,TGTGCCAGCAGTGACTCGAGTAGTGTGGGGGGCGAAATCAATGAGCAGTCCTTC,CASSDSSSVGGEINEQSF
TRBJ2-2,NA,TRBV4-2,large,TGTGCCAGCAGCCAAGATCCGGGCTGGAGGACCGGGGAGCTGTTTTTT,CASSQDPGWRTGELFF
TRBJ2-7,NA,TRBV15,many,TGTGCCACCAGCAGAGATACGCGACCCAGCGAGCAGTACTTC,CATSRDTRPSEQYF
TRBJ1-3,NA,TRBV4-1,NA,TGCGCCAGCAGCCAAGCGGGGACTGGAAACACCATATATTTT,CASSQAGTGNTIYF
TRBJ2-1,NA,TRBV27,NA,TGTGCCAGCAGTTTATCGCGGGACACCTACAATGAGCAGTTCTTC,CASSLSRDTYNEQFF
TRBJ2-7,TRBD2,TRBV5-6,NA,TGTGCCAGCAGCCGGGGAGGGAGGTACGAGCAGTACTTC,CASSRGGRYEQYF
TRBJ1-2,NA,TRBV28,NA,TGTGCCAGCAGTTCGCCAAGCGACGGGGCGTCCTATGGCTACACCTTC,CASSSPSDGASYGYTF
TRBJ2-7,NA,TRBV19,NA,TGTGCCAGTAGTAGCCTATCGGACGGCTACGAGCAGTACTTC,CASSSLSDGYEQYF
TRBJ2-4,NA,TRBV27,many,TGTGCCAGCAGTTTAGACGGAAAAAACATTCAGTACTTC,CASSLDGKNIQYF
TRBJ2-2,TRBD1,TRBV5-6,NA,TGTGCCAGCAGCCCAGGGACAGTCACCGGGGAGCTGTTTTTT,CASSPGTVTGELFF